This T cell receptor beta chain was found in a study of neoadjuvant anti-PD-1 for oral cavity cancer (dated by TCRdb to 2020 to 2022). In the study overall: Three to four biweekly doses of nivolumab at 3 mg/kg were mostly administered to patients before curative-intent surgical resection. For patients who did not progress, a fourth nivolumab dose was given around day 43, followed by definitive surgical resection on days 50-56. There were some 13 patients in the parent correlative cohort, and the response rate was about 36%. Under RECIST 1.1, a patient counted as a responder if showing complete response, partial response or stable disease, and as a non-responder if showing progression.

For deep sequencing, PBMC libraries mostly used around 480 ng of input genomic DNA, with six replicates for each sample. TCRbeta libraries were prepared with the immunoSEQ hsTCRbeta kit according to the manufacturer's instructions. An Illumina NovaSeq 6000 S4 flow cell was used to sequence the final libraries, which had first been combined to 3 nM. Turning to the authors' computational methods: Raw data preprocessing and quality control were performed with the immunoSEQ Analyzer. The analysis was restricted to productive rearrangements, with each unique CDR3 amino acid sequence defining a clonotype. Repertoire clonality was estimated as the Gini-Simpson index, which was calculated using the R package tcR. Gini indices were compared with Student's t test, and associations with tumor size change were assessed by Pearson correlation. Imported from immuneACCESS, the table was reduced by TCRdb to in-frame sequences with V and J called. These copies leave out some clones; in studies compared against another copy, an unresolved V gene accounts for under half, and the cause of the remainder is not known. V and J calls and clone size are copied from that table; D and trimming were computed from the DNA. The sample table records 10,000 to 15,000 clones; 71% of these occur just once. Jointly, the top ten make up roughly 2.5% of the sample.

The meaning of the sample's time point label: after neoadjuvant nivolumab, at surgical resection. Patients had been newly diagnosed with stage II-IVA oral cavity squamous cell carcinoma, and no prior systemic or radiation treatment had been given to the patients. The cohort consisted of patients with HPV-negative, locally advanced oral cavity squamous cell carcinoma. No culture maintenance or expansion was done, as the peripheral blood mononuclear cells went straight to analysis. Samples came from a longitudinal correlative study of a single-arm phase II trial of neoadjuvant nivolumab in oral cavity squamous cell carcinoma. Subject-matched pre- and post-treatment PBMCs and tumors from three responders and three non-responders were subjected to genomic DNA-based TCRbeta sequencing. Peripheral blood mononuclear cells were collected before nivolumab treatment and were collected again after treatment, at the time of surgery. The Maxwell RSC DNA from Cells kit was used to extract genomic DNA from PBMCs.

The germline V gene specifies MNHNS as CDR1 and SASEGT as CDR2. From V the trimming removes 1 base and from J it removes 3 bases, while the gene matches leave 5 bases of the junction unaccounted for. The CDR3 contains 15 residues, cysteine and phenylalanine counted. The CDR3 DNA has 45 bases and is translated from base 1. This clone was found a few times. The antigen it recognizes is unknown. Qualities for individual bases were not recorded, and no much larger clone is one base off. The full study reports these points: A higher pretreatment blood Treg/Th17 ratio correlated with both higher pretreatment blood TCRbeta clonality and lower post-treatment tumor TCRbeta clonality. Within PBMCs, T cell clonality (Gini index) was significantly higher in non-responders than responders after neoadjuvant nivolumab. TCR analyses included only a few patients per response group, and the authors called for larger cohorts for validation.

Source: PBMCs, taken after nivolumab (anti-PD-1) treatment. The chain employs TRBV6-1 and TRBJ1-1; TRBD1 lines up with 7 middle nucleotides. The receptor's source is a person aged 35 to 85 with oral cavity squamous cell carcinoma. The CDR3 protein is CASSEEGTAHTEAFF. The DNA sequence is TGTGCCAGCAGTGAAGAGGGGACAGCACACACTGAAGCTTTCTTT.